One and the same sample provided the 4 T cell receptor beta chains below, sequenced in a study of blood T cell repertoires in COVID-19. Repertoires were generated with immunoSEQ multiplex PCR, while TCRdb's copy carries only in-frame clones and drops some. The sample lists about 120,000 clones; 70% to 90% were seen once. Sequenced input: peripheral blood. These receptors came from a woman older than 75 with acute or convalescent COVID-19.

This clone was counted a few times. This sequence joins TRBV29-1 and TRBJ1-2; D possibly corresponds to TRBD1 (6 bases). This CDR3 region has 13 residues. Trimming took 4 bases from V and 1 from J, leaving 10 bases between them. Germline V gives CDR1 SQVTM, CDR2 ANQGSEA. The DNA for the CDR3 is TGCAGCGTTGTGGGGACACTTAACTATGGCTACACCTTC. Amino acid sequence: CSVVGTLNYGYTF. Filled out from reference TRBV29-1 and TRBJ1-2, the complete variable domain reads SAVISQKPSRDICQRGTSLTIQCQVDSQVTMMFWYRQQPGQSLTLIATANQGSEATYESGFVIDKFPISRPNLTFSTLTVSNMSPEDSSIYLCSVVGTLNYGYTFGSGTRLTVV.

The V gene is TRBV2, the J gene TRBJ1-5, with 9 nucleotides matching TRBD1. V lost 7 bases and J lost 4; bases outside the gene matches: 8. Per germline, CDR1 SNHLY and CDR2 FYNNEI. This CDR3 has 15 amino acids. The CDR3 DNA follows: TGTGCCAGCATGTCGGACAGGGGTCCGAATCAGCCCCAGCATTTT. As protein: CASMSDRGPNQPQHF.

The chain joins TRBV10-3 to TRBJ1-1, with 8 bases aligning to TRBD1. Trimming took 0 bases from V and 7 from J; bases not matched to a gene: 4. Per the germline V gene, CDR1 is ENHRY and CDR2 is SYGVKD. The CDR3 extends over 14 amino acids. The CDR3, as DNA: TGTGCCATCAGTGAGTCCTGGACAGGGATTGAAGCTTTCTTT. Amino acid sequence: CAISESWTGIEAFF.

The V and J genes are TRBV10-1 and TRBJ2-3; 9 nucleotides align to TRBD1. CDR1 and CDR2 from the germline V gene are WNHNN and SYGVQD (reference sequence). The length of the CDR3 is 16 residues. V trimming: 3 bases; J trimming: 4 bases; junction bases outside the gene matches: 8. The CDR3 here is CASSDSGTGWSDTQYF. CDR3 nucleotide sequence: TGCGCCAGCAGTGACTCCGGGACAGGGTGGTCAGATACGCAGTATTTT.